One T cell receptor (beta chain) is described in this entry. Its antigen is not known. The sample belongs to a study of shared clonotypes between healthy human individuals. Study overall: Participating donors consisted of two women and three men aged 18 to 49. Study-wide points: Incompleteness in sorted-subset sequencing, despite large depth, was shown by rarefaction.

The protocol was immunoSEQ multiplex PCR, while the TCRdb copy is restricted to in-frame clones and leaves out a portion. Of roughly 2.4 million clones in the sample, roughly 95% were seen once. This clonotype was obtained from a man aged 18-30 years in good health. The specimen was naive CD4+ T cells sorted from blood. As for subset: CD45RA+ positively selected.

The CDR3 protein is CSVGPGSGETQYF. CDR3 coding DNA: TGCAGCGTCGGGCCAGGGTCGGGGGAGACCCAGTACTTC. V and J are TRBV29-1 and TRBJ2-5; D may correspond to TRBD1 or TRBD2 (5 bases each). Germline loops: CDR1 SQVTM, CDR2 ANQGSEA. V gave up 6 bases and J gave up 5 bases, with 16 bases separating them. The CDR3 covers 13 residues.